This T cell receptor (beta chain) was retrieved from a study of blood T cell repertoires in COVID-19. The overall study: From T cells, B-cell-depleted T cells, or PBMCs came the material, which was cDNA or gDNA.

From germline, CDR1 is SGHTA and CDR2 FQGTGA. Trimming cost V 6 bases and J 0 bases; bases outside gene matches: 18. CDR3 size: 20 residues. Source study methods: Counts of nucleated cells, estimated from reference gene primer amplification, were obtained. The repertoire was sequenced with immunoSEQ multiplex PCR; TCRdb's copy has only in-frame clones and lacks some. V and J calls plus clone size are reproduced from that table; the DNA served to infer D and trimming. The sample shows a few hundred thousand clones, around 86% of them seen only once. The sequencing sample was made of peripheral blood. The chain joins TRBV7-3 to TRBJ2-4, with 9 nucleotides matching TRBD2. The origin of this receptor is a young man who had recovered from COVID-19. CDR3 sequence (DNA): TGTGCCAGCAGTGGTGTGAGCGGGGGGCCCAGAGGGCTAGCCAAAAACATTCAGTACTTC. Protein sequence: CASSGVSGGPRGLAKNIQYF.